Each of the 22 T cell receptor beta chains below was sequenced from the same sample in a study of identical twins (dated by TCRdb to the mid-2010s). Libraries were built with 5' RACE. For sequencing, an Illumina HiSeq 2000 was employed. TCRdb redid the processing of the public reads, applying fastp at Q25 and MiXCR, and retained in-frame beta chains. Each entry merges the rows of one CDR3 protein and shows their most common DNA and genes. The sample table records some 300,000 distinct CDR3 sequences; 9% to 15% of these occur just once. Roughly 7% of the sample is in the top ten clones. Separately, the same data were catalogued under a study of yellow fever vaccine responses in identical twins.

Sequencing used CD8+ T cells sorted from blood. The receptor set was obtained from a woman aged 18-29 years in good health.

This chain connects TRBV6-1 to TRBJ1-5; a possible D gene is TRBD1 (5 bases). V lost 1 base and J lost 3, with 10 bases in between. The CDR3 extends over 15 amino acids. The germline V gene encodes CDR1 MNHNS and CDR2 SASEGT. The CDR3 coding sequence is TGTGCCAGCAGTGAAGTGGGACGTCTCAATCAGCCCCAGCATTTT. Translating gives CASSEVGRLNQPQHF.

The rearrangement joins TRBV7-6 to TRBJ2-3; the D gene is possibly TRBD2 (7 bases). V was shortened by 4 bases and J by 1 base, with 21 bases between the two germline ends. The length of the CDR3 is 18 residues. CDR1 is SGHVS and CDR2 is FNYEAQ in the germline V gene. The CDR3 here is CASSSPWGGGPRTDTQYF. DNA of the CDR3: TGTGCCAGCAGCTCCCCGTGGGGGGGCGGACCCCGCACAGATACGCAGTATTTT. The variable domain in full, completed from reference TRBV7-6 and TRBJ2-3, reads GAGVSQSPRYKVTKRGQDVALRCDPISGHVSLYWYRQALGQGPEFLTYFNYEAQQDKSGLPNDRFSAERPEGSISTLTIQRTEQRDSAMYRCASSSPWGGGPRTDTQYFGPGTRLTVL.

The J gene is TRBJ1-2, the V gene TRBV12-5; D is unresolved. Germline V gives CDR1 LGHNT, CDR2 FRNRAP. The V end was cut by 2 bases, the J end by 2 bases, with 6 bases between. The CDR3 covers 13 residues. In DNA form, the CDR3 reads TGTGCTAGTGGTTTGATCGGAAACTATGGCTACACCTTC. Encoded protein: CASGLIGNYGYTF.

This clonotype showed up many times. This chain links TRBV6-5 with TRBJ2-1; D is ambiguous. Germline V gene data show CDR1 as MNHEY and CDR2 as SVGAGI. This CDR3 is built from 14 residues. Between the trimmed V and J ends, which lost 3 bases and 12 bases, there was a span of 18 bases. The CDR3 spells CASSYSAGRMGQFF. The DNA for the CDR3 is TGTGCCAGCAGTTATTCGGCTGGCAGAATGGGGCAGTTCTTC.

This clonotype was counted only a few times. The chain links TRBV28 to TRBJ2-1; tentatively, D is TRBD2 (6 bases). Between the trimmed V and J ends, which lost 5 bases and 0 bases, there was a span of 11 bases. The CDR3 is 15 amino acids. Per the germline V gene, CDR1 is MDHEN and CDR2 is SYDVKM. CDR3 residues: CASSLLSGSYNEQFF. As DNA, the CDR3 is TGTGCCAGCAGTCTACTTAGCGGCTCCTACAATGAGCAGTTCTTC.

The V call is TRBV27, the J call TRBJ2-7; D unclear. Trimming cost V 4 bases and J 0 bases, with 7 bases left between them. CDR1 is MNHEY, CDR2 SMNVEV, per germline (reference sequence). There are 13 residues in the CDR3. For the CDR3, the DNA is TGTGCCAGCAGTTACGGGCGCTCCTACGAGCAGTACTTC. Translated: CASSYGRSYEQYF.

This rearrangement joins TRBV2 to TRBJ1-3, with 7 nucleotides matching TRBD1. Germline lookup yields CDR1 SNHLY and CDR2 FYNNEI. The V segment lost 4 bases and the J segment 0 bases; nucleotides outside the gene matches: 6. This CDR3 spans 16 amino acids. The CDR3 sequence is CASSAPDRSSGNTIYF. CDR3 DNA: TGTGCCAGCAGTGCACCGGACAGGAGCTCTGGAAACACCATATATTTT. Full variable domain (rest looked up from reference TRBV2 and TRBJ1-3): EPEVTQTPSHQVTQMGQEVILRCVPISNHLYFYWYRQILGQKVEFLVSFYNNEISEKSEIFDDQFSVERPDGSNFTLKIRSTKLEDSAMYFCASSAPDRSSGNTIYFGEGSWLTVV.

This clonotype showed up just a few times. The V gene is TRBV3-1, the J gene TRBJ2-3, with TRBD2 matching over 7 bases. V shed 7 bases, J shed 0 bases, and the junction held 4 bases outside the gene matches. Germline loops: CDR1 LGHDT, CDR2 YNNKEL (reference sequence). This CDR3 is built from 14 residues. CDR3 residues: CASKSGTSTDTQYF. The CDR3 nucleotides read TGTGCCAGCAAGAGCGGGACTAGCACAGATACGCAGTATTTT.

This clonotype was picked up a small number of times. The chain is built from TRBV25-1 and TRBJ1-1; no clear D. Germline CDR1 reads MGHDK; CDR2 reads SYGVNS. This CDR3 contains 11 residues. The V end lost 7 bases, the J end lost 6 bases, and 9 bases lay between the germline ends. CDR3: CASNSGAEAFF. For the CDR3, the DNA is TGTGCCAGCAACTCCGGAGCTGAAGCTTTCTTT. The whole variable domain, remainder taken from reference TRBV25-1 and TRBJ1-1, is EADIYQTPRYLVIGTGKKITLECSQTMGHDKMYWYQQDPGMELHLIHYSYGVNSTEKGDLSSESTVSRIRTEHFPLTLESARPSHTSQYLCASNSGAEAFFGQGTRLTVV.

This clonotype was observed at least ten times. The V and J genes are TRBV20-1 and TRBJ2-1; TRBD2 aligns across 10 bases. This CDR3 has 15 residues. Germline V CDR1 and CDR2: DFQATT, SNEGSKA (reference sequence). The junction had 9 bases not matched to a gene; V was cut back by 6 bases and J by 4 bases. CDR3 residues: CSAPNGLADYNEQFF. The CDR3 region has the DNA TGCAGTGCACCGAACGGACTAGCGGATTACAATGAGCAGTTCTTC.

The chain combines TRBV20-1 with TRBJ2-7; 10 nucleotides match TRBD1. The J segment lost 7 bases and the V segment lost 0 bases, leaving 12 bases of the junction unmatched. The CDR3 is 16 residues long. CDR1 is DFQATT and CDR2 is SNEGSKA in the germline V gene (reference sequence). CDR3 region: CSARDEAGTGEREQYF. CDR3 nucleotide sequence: TGCAGTGCTAGAGATGAGGCCGGGACAGGGGAAAGGGAGCAGTACTTC.

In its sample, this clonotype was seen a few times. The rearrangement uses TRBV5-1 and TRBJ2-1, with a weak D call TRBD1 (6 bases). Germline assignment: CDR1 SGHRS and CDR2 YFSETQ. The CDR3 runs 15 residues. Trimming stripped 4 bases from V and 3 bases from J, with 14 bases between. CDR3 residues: CASSLRDTYYNEQFF. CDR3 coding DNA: TGCGCCAGCAGCCTCCGGGACACTTACTACAATGAGCAGTTCTTC.

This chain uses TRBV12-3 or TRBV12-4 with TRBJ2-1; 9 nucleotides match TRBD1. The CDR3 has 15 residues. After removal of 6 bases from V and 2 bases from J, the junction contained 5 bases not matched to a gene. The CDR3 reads CASSGDRATYNEQFF. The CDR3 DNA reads TGTGCCAGCAGCGGGGACAGGGCTACCTACAATGAGCAGTTCTTC.

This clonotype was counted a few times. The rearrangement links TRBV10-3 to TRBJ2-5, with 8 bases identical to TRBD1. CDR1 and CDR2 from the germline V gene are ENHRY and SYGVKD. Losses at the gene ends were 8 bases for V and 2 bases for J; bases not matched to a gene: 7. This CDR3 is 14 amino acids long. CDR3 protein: CAISSDREQETQYF. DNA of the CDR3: TGTGCCATCTCCTCGGACAGGGAGCAAGAGACCCAGTACTTC.

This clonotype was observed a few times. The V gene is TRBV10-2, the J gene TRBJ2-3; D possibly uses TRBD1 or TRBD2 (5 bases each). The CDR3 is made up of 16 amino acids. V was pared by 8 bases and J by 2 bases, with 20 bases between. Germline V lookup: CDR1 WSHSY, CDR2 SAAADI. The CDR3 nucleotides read TGCGCCAGCTACTCAGCAGCGGACATCTACACAGATACGCAGTATTTT. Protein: CASYSAADIYTDTQYF.

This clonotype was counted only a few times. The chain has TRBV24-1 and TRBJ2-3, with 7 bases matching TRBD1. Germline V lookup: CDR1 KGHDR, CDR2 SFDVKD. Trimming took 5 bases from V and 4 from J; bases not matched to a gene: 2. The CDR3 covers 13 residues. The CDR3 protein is CATSVGGADTQYF. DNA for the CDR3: TGTGCCACCAGTGTAGGGGGCGCAGATACGCAGTATTTT.

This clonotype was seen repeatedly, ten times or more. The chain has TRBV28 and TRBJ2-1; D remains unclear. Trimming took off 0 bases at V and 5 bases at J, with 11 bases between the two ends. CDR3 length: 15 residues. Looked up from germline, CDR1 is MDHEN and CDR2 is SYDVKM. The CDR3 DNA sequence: TGTGCCAGCAGTTTATGGGGATCGACAAACAATGAGCAGTTCTTC. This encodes CASSLWGSTNNEQFF.

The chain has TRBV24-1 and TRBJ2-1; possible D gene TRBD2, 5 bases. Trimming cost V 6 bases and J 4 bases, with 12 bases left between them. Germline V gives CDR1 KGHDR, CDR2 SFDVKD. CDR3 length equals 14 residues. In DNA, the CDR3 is TGTGCCACCAGTAAAACCCCGGGGTACAATGAGCAGTTCTTC. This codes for CATSKTPGYNEQFF.

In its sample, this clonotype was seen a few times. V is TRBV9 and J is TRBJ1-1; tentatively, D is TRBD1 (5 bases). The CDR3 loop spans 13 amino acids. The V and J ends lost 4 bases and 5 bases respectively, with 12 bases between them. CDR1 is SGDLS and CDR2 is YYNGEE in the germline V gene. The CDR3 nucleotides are TGTGCCAGCAGCAGAAAGGGGAGGACTGAAGCTTTCTTT. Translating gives CASSRKGRTEAFF.

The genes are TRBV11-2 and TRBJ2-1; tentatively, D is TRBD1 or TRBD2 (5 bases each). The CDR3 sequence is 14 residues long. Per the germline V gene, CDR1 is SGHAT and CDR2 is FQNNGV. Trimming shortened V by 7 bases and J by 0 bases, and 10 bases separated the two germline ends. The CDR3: CASNPGSSYNEQFF. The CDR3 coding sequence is TGTGCCAGCAACCCAGGGAGCTCCTACAATGAGCAGTTCTTC.

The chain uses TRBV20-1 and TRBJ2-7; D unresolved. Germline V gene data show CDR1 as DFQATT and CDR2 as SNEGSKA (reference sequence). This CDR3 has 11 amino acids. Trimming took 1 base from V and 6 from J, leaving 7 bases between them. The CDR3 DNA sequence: TGCAGTGCTAGAGTAGTTCTCGAGCAGTACGTC. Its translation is CSARVVLEQYV.

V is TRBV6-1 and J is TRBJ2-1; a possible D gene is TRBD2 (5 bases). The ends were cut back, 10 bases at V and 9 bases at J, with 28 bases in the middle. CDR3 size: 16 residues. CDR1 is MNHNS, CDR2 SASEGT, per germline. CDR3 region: CATAGEEGRGWAEQFF. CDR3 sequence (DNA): TGTGCCACCGCGGGTGAAGAGGGTAGAGGGTGGGCTGAGCAGTTCTTC.